The present TCR beta chain was sequenced within a study of cytomegalovirus exposure and HLA in healthy donors (dated by TCRdb to 2017 to 2019). In terms of the full investigation: According to a later analysis, the approximately 120 validation repertoires were produced on the same platform as the 666 repertoires of the first cohort. The study aimed to test whether signatures of past pathogen exposure could be identified by cataloging public T cell receptors. The study combined high-throughput TCR immunosequencing, statistical association of individual TCRs with disease status, and machine learning to predict cytomegalovirus infection status. Along with the roughly 670-subject first cohort, a separate validation cohort of around 120 different subjects was used.

As concerns this clone: Its antigen target is currently unknown. No qualities accompany the bases; no much larger clone lies one base away.

The paper's findings and limits, for the study overall: A later analysis had no HLA typing for the validation cohort, so co-occurrence there was scored across all 130 or so repertoires. In the study, some 160 TCR beta chains were listed as associated with cytomegalovirus. The authors suggested that the approach could potentially be extended to other disease states and immunological phenotypes. In vitro tests confirmed that a few of the cytomegalovirus-associated TCR beta chains recognize cytomegalovirus antigens. Subsequent analysis determined that TCRs grouped into clusters in the first cohort also showed a tendency toward co-occurrence across the 130 or so validation repertoires, and roughly 95% of cluster scores exceeded 0. Cytomegalovirus status was reported to be diagnosed by the classifier with high specificity and sensitivity in both the original and validation cohorts. While some public TCRs were present in many individuals, most TCR sequences turned up only very rarely across donors.

The donors were included in the validation cohort of around 120 subjects, a group kept apart from the approximately 670-subject first cohort. Library construction relied on the immunoSEQ multiplex PCR assay. Under the source paper's analysis protocol: To diagnose cytomegalovirus status from the catalog of TCR beta chain sequences, a statistical classification framework was built. TCRdb took over this immuneACCESS table, retaining in-frame rearrangements with V and J assigned. Such tables are incomplete; in checked studies, under half of the missing clones stem from an unresolved V gene, and the remainder is unexplained. V, J and clone size were drawn from that table, and D and trimming were deduced from the DNA. A total of roughly 350,000 clones appear in this sample, just over 85% of them only once. The ten largest clones take up over 0.8% of the sample. CDR1 and CDR2, looked up from the germline V gene, are LGHNA and YSLEER. V is clipped by 3 bases and J by 5 bases, and the sequence between their germline boundaries is 14 bases long. The CDR3 starts with the cysteine, ends with the phenylalanine, and has 14 residues. Only the CDR3 region is kept as DNA, spanning 42 bases read in frame from base 1.

The sample consisted of PBMCs. This sequence uses TRBV4-3 and TRBJ2-7; the D gene is perhaps TRBD1, on 6 matching bases. This receptor was obtained from a woman aged 18-35 years in good health and CMV-seronegative. CDR3 region: CASSHTQGWDEQYF. The nucleotide sequence is given as TGCGCCAGCAGCCACACACAGGGTTGGGACGAGCAGTACTTC.